This TCR beta chain derives from a study of spatial heterogeneity in lung cancer. Whole-study results and caveats: In tumors, expanded intratumoral alpha and beta TCR counts tracked mutation counts.

V lost 4 bases to trimming and J lost 2 bases, with 15 bases between them. This CDR3 contains 17 residues. Looked up from germline, CDR1 is LGHDT and CDR2 is YNNKEL (reference sequence). This clonotype is termed medium-sized. Antigen unknown. TCRdb re-derived calls from the 5' RACE reads in MiXCR, one entry per CDR3 protein. The repertoire consists of about 8,000 distinct CDR3 sequences, with approximately 10% occurring once and the leading ten covering just under 9%. Indicated time point: sample taken at primary tumor resection. The sequencing used lung tumor tissue, collected at surgery. The clonotype was recovered from a male donor with early-stage non-small cell lung cancer. The J gene is TRBJ2-6, the V gene TRBV3-1; tentatively, D is TRBD1 (6 bases). The CDR3 here is CASSRLQGVAGANVLTF. The CDR3 coding sequence is TGTGCCAGCAGCCGATTACAGGGAGTGGCTGGGGCCAACGTCCTGACTTTC.